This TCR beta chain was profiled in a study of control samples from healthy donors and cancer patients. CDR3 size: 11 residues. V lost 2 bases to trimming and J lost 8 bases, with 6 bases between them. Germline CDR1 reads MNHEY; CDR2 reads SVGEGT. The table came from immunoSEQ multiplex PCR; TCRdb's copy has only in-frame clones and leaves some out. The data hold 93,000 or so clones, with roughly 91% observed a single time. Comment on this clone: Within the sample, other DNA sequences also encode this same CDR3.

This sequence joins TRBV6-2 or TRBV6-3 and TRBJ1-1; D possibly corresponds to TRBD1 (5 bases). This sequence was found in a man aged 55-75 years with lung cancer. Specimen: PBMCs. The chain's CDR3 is CASSYPGEAFF. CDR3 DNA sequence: TGTGCCAGCAGTTACCCAGGGGAAGCTTTCTTT.